The 30 T cell receptor beta chains below were found in one sample sequenced in a study of shared clonotypes between healthy human individuals. The protocol was immunoSEQ multiplex PCR, while the TCRdb copy is restricted to in-frame clones and leaves out a portion. The sample comprises 2 million to 2.5 million clones, approximately 95% of which are singletons, and 0.35% to 0.5% rests with the top ten. Sequenced material: naive CD4+ T cells from PBMCs. Documented subset: CD45RA+ positively selected. Every receptor here comes from a man between 18 and 29 years old in good health. Some clones in this sample may be carry-over from other donors' samples.

Details on this clone: The sample carries other DNA sequences with the same CDR3. CDR3 nucleotides: TGTGCCAGCTCACCCGCGGGGGATCACGAGCAGTACTTC. Encoded protein: CASSPAGDHEQYF. The chain links TRBV18 to TRBJ2-7; 7 bases are shared with TRBD2. The V segment lost 3 bases and the J segment 5 bases; nucleotides outside the gene matches: 4. CDR3 length equals 13 residues. Germline V lookup: CDR1 KGHSH, CDR2 LQKENI.

In regard to this clone: The sample carries other DNA sequences with the same CDR3. The rearrangement joins TRBV5-4 to TRBJ2-3, with D unclear. There are 14 residues in the CDR3. Germline V gene lookup returns CDR1 SGHNT and CDR2 YYREEE (reference sequence). V lost 0 bases and J lost 0, with 5 bases in between. CDR3 DNA sequence: TGTGCCAGCAGCTTGGGGGTTAGCACAGATACGCAGTATTTT. It encodes CASSLGVSTDTQYF.

The J gene is TRBJ2-2, the V gene TRBV9; TRBD1 is a possible D gene (5 bases). The ends were cut back, 6 bases at V and 3 bases at J, with 12 bases in the middle. The CDR3 has 14 amino acids. Per the germline V gene, CDR1 is SGDLS and CDR2 is YYNGEE. CDR3 DNA: TGTGCCAGCACCTCAAGGGGTGACACCGGGGAGCTGTTTTTT. It encodes CASTSRGDTGELFF.

The V call is TRBV7-9, the J call TRBJ2-7, with 8 bases aligning to TRBD2. The CDR3 sequence is 14 residues long. CDR1 SEHNR and CDR2 FQNEAQ come from the germline V gene (reference sequence). The ends lost 5 bases at V and 2 bases at J; junction bases unmatched: 5. The CDR3, as DNA: TGTGCCAGCAGCATTAGCGGGACCGCCTACGAGCAGTACTTC. It codes for CASSISGTAYEQYF.

The CDR3 spells CASSQVLAAEDTDTQYF. The CDR3 DNA follows: TGCGCCAGCAGCCAAGTACTAGCGGCAGAAGACACAGATACGCAGTATTTT. V gene TRBV4-3 combines with J gene TRBJ2-3; 8 bases are shared with TRBD2. CDR1 LGHNA and CDR2 YSLEER come from the germline V gene. The J segment lost 2 bases and the V segment lost 1 base, leaving 8 bases of the junction unmatched. The CDR3 has 17 residues.

The gene calls are TRBV2 and TRBJ1-5; D uncertain. The CDR3 spans 15 residues. Trimming shortened V by 3 bases and J by 0 bases, and 9 bases separated the two germline ends. Germline V gives CDR1 SNHLY, CDR2 FYNNEI. The CDR3 region is CASSEEFFSNQPQHF. CDR3 bases: TGTGCCAGCAGTGAGGAGTTCTTTAGCAATCAGCCCCAGCATTTT.

J is TRBJ1-3 and V is TRBV11-2; maybe TRBD1 (5 bases). The germline V gene has CDR1 SGHAT and CDR2 FQNNGV. V lost 1 base and J lost 7, with 8 bases in between. The CDR3 consists of 13 residues. The CDR3, as DNA: TGTGCCAGCAGCTTAGTTGGGGCGAACACCATATATTTT. Amino acid sequence: CASSLVGANTIYF. Drawing the rest from reference TRBV11-2 and TRBJ1-3, the complete variable domain is EAGVAQSPRYKIIEKRQSVAFWCNPISGHATLYWYQQILGQGPKLLIQFQNNGVVDDSQLPKDRFSAERLKGVDSTLKIQPAKLEDSAVYLCASSLVGANTIYFGEGSWLTVV.

This chain joins TRBV9 and TRBJ2-7, with 7 nucleotides matching TRBD2. The V segment lost 4 bases and the J segment 2 bases; nucleotides outside the gene matches: 6. Germline loops: CDR1 SGDLS, CDR2 YYNGEE. The CDR3 totals 14 residues. The chain's CDR3 is CASSQDSGPYEQYF. DNA of the CDR3: TGTGCCAGCAGCCAAGATAGCGGGCCCTACGAGCAGTACTTC.

The chain uses TRBV7-6 and TRBJ2-1, with TRBD2 identical over 13 bases. CDR3 length: 17 amino acids. V was clipped by 1 base and J by 6 bases; unmatched bases: 6. The V gene's germline CDR1 is SGHVS and CDR2 FNYEAQ. CDR3 coding DNA: TGTGCCAGCAGCTTAGAGGGACTAGCGGGAACGGGCAATGAGCAGTTCTTC. This sequence encodes CASSLEGLAGTGNEQFF. The entire variable domain, with the rest obtained from reference TRBV7-6 and TRBJ2-1, is as follows: GAGVSQSPRYKVTKRGQDVALRCDPISGHVSLYWYRQALGQGPEFLTYFNYEAQQDKSGLPNDRFSAERPEGSISTLTIQRTEQRDSAMYRCASSLEGLAGTGNEQFFGPGTRLTVL.

With regard to this clone: This CDR3 is also generated by other DNA sequences in the sample. V gene TRBV9 combines with J gene TRBJ2-1; maybe TRBD2 (6 bases). This CDR3 region has 14 residues. CDR1 and CDR2 (germline): SGDLS, YYNGEE. V was clipped by 2 bases and J by 0 bases, with 6 bases between them. CDR3 in DNA: TGTGCCAGCAGCGTGGGGGGCTCCTACAATGAGCAGTTCTTC. This sequence encodes CASSVGGSYNEQFF.

The gene calls are TRBV7-2 and TRBJ2-7, with 7 nucleotides matching TRBD1. This CDR3 comprises 15 residues. Germline loops: CDR1 SGHTA, CDR2 FQGNSA. J was trimmed by 0 bases and V by 4 bases; bases with no gene match: 6. CDR3 residues: CASSSNRGSSYEQYF. The CDR3 bases are TGTGCCAGCAGCTCTAACAGGGGCAGCTCCTACGAGCAGTACTTC.

This chain connects TRBV27 to TRBJ1-2; no clear D. Trimming stripped 0 bases from V and 4 bases from J, with 12 bases between. Germline-derived CDR1 and CDR2 are MNHEY and SMNVEV (reference sequence). This CDR3 has 15 residues. The DNA of the CDR3 is TGTGCCAGCAGTTTATCACGCAGACAAGGCTATGGCTACACCTTC. Protein: CASSLSRRQGYGYTF.

The genes are TRBV27 and TRBJ2-7; D is undetermined. In germline, CDR1 is MNHEY, CDR2 SMNVEV (reference sequence). V dropped 6 bases and J dropped 2 bases, with 8 bases sitting between them. This CDR3 comprises 12 residues. The CDR3, as DNA: TGTGCCAGCAGGGTAAATACCTACGAGCAGTACTTC. Protein sequence: CASRVNTYEQYF.

The rearrangement uses TRBV5-1 and TRBJ2-1; a possible D gene is TRBD2 (6 bases). In germline, CDR1 is SGHRS, CDR2 YFSETQ. V lost 2 bases and J 6 bases, leaving 12 bases between the germline ends. The CDR3 runs to 14 residues. DNA for the CDR3: TGCGCCAGCAGCTTCGGGGGAGCAAGCAATGAGCAGTTCTTC. This gives the protein CASSFGGASNEQFF.

This clone appeared a single time. The CDR3 region has the DNA TGTGCCAGCAGCAGGAGACCGGGACTAGAGGCGAACGAGCAGTACTTC. Encoded protein: CASSRRPGLEANEQYF. The chain carries TRBV11-2 and TRBJ2-7; 8 bases map to TRBD2. The V gene's germline CDR1 is SGHAT and CDR2 FQNNGV. The CDR3 is made up of 16 amino acids. V lost 5 bases and J lost 5; bases outside the gene matches: 14. The full variable domain, with the rest looked up from reference TRBV11-2 and TRBJ2-7, is EAGVAQSPRYKIIEKRQSVAFWCNPISGHATLYWYQQILGQGPKLLIQFQNNGVVDDSQLPKDRFSAERLKGVDSTLKIQPAKLEDSAVYLCASSRRPGLEANEQYFGPGTRLTVT.

The chain recombines TRBV30 with TRBJ1-4; the match to TRBD1 covers 9 bases. Trimming removed 7 bases from V and 5 bases from J; junction bases left unmatched: 5. The CDR3 contains 13 residues. Germline CDR1 GTSNPN, CDR2 SVGIG (reference sequence). The chain's CDR3 is CASEGQGNEKLFF. The CDR3 coding sequence is TGTGCCTCCGAGGGACAGGGAAATGAAAAACTGTTTTTT.

The rearrangement links TRBV6-5 to TRBJ2-3; TRBD2 matches 8 bases. V lost 10 bases and J lost 4; bases outside the gene matches: 10. CDR3 length: 14 residues. Germline V gives CDR1 MNHEY, CDR2 SVGAGI. In DNA form, the CDR3 reads TGTGCCACCTCGGGAGCGGGAGAGTCAGATACGCAGTATTTT. This encodes CATSGAGESDTQYF.

Here the CDR3 reads CASSLVNDNEQFF. CDR3 in DNA: TGTGCCAGCAGCTTGGTGAACGACAATGAGCAGTTCTTC. The chain links TRBV5-4 to TRBJ2-1; D unclear. V was cut by 0 bases and J by 5 bases, with 6 bases left in between. This CDR3 is built from 13 residues. Germline V gives CDR1 SGHNT, CDR2 YYREEE (reference sequence).

The rearrangement joins TRBV6-5 to TRBJ1-2; TRBD1 matches at 9 bases. The CDR3 sequence is 13 residues long. The V gene's germline CDR1 is MNHEY and CDR2 SVGAGI. V lost 5 bases, J lost 5 bases, and 3 bases stayed unmatched. The DNA of the CDR3 is TGTGCCAGCAGTAAGGGACAGGGATATGGCTACACCTTC. Protein product: CASSKGQGYGYTF.

The chain combines TRBV5-6 with TRBJ2-7; no clear D gene. Between the trimmed V and J ends, which lost 1 base and 6 bases, there was a span of 8 bases. Looked up from germline, CDR1 is SGHDT and CDR2 is YYEEEE. The CDR3 consists of 12 residues. CDR3 loop: CASSLYAAEQYF. In DNA form, the CDR3 reads TGTGCCAGCAGCTTGTATGCGGCCGAGCAGTACTTC.

V and J are TRBV28 and TRBJ1-2; D gene uncertain. The CDR3 runs 14 residues. The V gene lost 3 bases and the J gene lost 3 bases, with 11 bases spanning the gap. Germline loops: CDR1 MDHEN, CDR2 SYDVKM. The CDR3 DNA follows: TGTGCCAGCAGTTTTCAAGACGGCCACTATGGCTACACCTTC. This gives the protein CASSFQDGHYGYTF.

Turning to this clone: A read error may account for a junction end that differs from germline. V is TRBV4-1 and J is TRBJ2-2, with D perhaps TRBD1 (6 bases). The CDR3 extends over 16 amino acids. The V gene's germline CDR1 is MGHRA and CDR2 YSYEKL. The CDR3 region has the DNA TGCGCCAGCAGCCAATTGTCGGCAGGGGTGGCCGGGGAGCTGCTTTTT. Translation gives CASSQLSAGVAGELLF.

V and J are TRBV27 and TRBJ2-3, with a possible D match to TRBD1 (7 bases). There are 15 residues in the CDR3. Germline-derived CDR1 and CDR2 are MNHEY and SMNVEV (reference sequence). The V end lost 4 bases, the J end lost 0 bases, and 11 bases lay between the germline ends. For the CDR3, the DNA is TGTGCCAGCAGTTGGAGGGGGCCTAGCACAGATACGCAGTATTTT. It codes for CASSWRGPSTDTQYF.

The J gene is TRBJ1-2, the V gene TRBV6-5; D remains ambiguous. V shed 6 bases and J shed 4 bases, with 12 bases lying between them. CDR1 is MNHEY, CDR2 SVGAGI, per germline. This CDR3 is 13 amino acids long. This chain's CDR3 is CASSPTDFYGYTF. The DNA of the CDR3 is TGTGCCAGCAGCCCCACTGATTTCTATGGCTACACCTTC.

J is TRBJ2-7 and V is TRBV11-2, with TRBD2 matching over 13 bases. V gave up 2 bases and J gave up 2 bases; unmatched junction bases: 3. This CDR3 comprises 16 residues. CDR1 and CDR2 from the germline V gene are SGHAT and FQNNGV. CDR3 sequence reads: CASSLITSGRAYEQYF. The CDR3, as DNA: TGTGCCAGCAGCTTAATAACTAGCGGGAGGGCCTACGAGCAGTACTTC.

The J gene is TRBJ2-5, the V gene TRBV30, with a possible D match to TRBD1 (6 bases). V was pared by 1 base and J by 5 bases, with 17 bases between. This CDR3 comprises 15 residues. Germline V gene lookup returns CDR1 GTSNPN and CDR2 SVGIG (reference sequence). The CDR3 sequence: CAWSAAQGTWETQYF. The CDR3 nucleotides read TGTGCCTGGAGTGCTGCGCAGGGGACGTGGGAGACCCAGTACTTC. Drawing the rest from reference TRBV30 and TRBJ2-5, the complete variable domain is SQTIHQWPATLVQPVGSPLSLECTVEGTSNPNLYWYRQAAGRGLQLLFYSVGIGQISSEVPQNLSASRPQDRQFILSSKKLLLSDSGFYLCAWSAAQGTWETQYFGPGTRLLVL.

V usage is TRBV7-2 and J usage is TRBJ1-3; no reliable D call. The germline V gene has CDR1 SGHTA and CDR2 FQGNSA. CDR3 length equals 14 residues. V was clipped by 5 bases and J by 2 bases, with 10 bases between them. CDR3 loop: CASSPIWTGNTIYF. The CDR3 DNA reads TGTGCCAGCAGCCCGATTTGGACTGGAAACACCATATATTTT.

V is TRBV29-1 and J is TRBJ2-7; D possibly uses TRBD1 or TRBD2 (5 bases each). The V and J ends lost 6 bases and 1 base respectively, with 16 bases between them. The CDR3 has 14 amino acids. Germline assignment: CDR1 SQVTM and CDR2 ANQGSEA. The DNA of the CDR3 is TGCAGCGTGGCAGGGACCCGAGCGTCCTACGAGCAGTACTTC. Protein product: CSVAGTRASYEQYF.

The gene calls are TRBV5-1 and TRBJ1-2, with a weak D call TRBD1 (5 bases). The CDR3 contains 13 residues. Trimming removed 4 bases from V and 5 bases from J, with 12 bases in between. CDR1 SGHRS and CDR2 YFSETQ come from the germline V gene. The CDR3 is CASSRGRFYGYTF. Here the CDR3 DNA reads TGCGCCAGCAGCCGGGGCAGATTTTATGGCTACACCTTC.

Regarding this clone: This sample includes further DNA sequences coding for the same CDR3. The CDR3 loop reads CAWSRGQGTDTQYF. The CDR3 coding sequence is TGTGCCTGGAGTAGGGGACAGGGTACAGATACGCAGTATTTT. The V gene is TRBV30, the J gene TRBJ2-3; 9 nucleotides line up with TRBD1. V dropped 2 bases and J dropped 3; count of bases not matched to a gene: 3. CDR3 length equals 14 residues. Germline V gene sequence: CDR1 GTSNPN, CDR2 SVGIG (reference sequence). The complete variable domain, with remaining parts taken from reference TRBV30 and TRBJ2-3, reads SQTIHQWPATLVQPVGSPLSLECTVEGTSNPNLYWYRQAAGRGLQLLFYSVGIGQISSEVPQNLSASRPQDRQFILSSKKLLLSDSGFYLCAWSRGQGTDTQYFGPGTRLTVL.